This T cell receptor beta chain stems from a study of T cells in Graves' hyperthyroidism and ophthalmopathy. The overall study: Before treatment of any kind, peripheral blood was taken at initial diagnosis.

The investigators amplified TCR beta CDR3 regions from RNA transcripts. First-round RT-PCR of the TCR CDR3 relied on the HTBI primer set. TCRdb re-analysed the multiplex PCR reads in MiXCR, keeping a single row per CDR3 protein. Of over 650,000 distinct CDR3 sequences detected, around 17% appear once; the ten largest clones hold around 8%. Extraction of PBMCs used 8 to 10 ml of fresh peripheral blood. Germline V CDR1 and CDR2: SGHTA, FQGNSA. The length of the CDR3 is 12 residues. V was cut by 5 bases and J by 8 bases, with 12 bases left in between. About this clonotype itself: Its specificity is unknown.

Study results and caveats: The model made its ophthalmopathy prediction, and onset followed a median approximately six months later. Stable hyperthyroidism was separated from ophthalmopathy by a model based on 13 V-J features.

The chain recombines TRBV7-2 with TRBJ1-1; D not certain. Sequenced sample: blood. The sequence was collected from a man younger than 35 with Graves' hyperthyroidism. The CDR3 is CASSPDIGEAFF. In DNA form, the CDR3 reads TGTGCCAGCAGCCCAGACATAGGAGAAGCTTTCTTT.